Here is one TCR beta chain with its context. Its target is unknown. The germline CDR1 and CDR2 sequences are SGHNT and YYREEE (reference sequence). There are 18 residues in the CDR3. Template switching by 5'RACE with UMIs generated the TCR beta cDNA. TCRdb reprocessed the 5' RACE reads and stores each CDR3 protein as one record, lacking DNA. Recorded for this sample: hundreds of thousands of distinct CDR3 sequences. The sample is drawn from a study of T cells expressing NK-cell markers. Study overall: Seven of the eight sequenced donors were HCMV-seropositive; one was seronegative. The study, taken as a whole, reports: There were several donors in whom these clonotypes also led the CD3+CD56-NKG2C+ fraction. The HCMV specificity of the expanded NKG2C+ T cell clones stayed unresolved.

The chain is built from TRBV5-4 and TRBJ1-4; TCRdb's D call of TRBD1 is untestable without DNA. Source material: blood T cells: a sorted CD56 or NKG2C T cell subset, CD4+ or CD8+ T cells, or bulk PBMC T cells (not recorded which). The sequence was collected from a woman aged 18-70 years in good health. The chain's CDR3 is CASSSGTGRSATNEKLFF.